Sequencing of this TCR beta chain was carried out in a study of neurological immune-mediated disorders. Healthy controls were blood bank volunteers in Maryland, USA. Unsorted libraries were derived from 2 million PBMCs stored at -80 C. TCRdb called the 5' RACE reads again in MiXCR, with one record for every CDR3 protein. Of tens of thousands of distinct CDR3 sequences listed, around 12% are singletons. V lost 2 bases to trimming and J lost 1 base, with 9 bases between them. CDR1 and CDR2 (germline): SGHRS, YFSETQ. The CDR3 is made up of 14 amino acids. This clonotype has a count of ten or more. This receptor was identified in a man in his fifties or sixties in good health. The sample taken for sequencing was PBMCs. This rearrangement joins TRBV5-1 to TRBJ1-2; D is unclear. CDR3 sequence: CASSFMTDNYGYTF. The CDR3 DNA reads TGCGCCAGCAGCTTTATGACCGATAACTATGGCTACACCTTC.